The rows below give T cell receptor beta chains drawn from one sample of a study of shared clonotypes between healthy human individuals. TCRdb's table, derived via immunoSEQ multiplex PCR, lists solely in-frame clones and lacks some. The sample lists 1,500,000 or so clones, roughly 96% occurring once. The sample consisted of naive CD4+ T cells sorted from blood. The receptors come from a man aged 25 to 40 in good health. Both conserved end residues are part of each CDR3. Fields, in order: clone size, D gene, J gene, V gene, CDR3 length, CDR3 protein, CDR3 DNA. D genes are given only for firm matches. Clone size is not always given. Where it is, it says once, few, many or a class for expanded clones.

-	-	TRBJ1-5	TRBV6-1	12	CATRFSNQPQHF	TGTGCCACCCGGTTTAGCAATCAGCCCCAGCATTTT
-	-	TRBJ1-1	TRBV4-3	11	CASSQEGEAFF	TGCGCCAGCAGCCAAGAAGGTGAAGCTTTCTTT
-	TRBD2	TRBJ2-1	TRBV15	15	CATSARAGDGNEQFF	TGTGCCACCAGCGCTAGGGCGGGAGACGGCAATGAGCAGTTCTTC
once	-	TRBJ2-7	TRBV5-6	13	CASSRDLSYEQYF	TGTGCCAGCAGCCGGGACCTCTCCTACGAGCAGTACTTC
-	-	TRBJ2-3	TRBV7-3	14	CASSQTGDTDTQYF	TGTGCCAGCAGCCAGACTGGTGACACAGATACGCAGTATTTT
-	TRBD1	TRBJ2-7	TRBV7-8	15	CASSSSKLSGGEQYF	TGTGCCAGCAGCTCTTCTAAATTGTCAGGGGGCGAGCAGTACTTC
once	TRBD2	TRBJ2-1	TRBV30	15	CAWSPGTSGITQQFF	TGTGCCTGGAGCCCCGGGACTAGCGGGATAACTCAGCAGTTCTTC
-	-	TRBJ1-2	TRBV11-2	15	CASSKMGTHVYGYTF	TGTGCCAGCAGTAAAATGGGGACGCACGTCTATGGCTACACCTTC
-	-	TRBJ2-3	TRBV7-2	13	CASSLISPDTQYF	TGTGCCAGCAGCTTAATATCTCCAGATACGCAGTATTTT
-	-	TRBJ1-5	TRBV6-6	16	CASKTGQGGGNQPQHF	TGTGCCAGCAAAACGGGCCAGGGCGGCGGTAATCAGCCCCAGCATTTT
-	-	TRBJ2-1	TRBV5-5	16	CASSLGLHNSYNEQFF	TGTGCCAGCAGCTTAGGACTACATAACTCCTACAATGAGCAGTTCTTC
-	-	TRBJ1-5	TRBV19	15	CASRDGGGENQPQHF	TGTGCCAGTAGGGACGGGGGGGGAGAGAATCAGCCCCAGCATTTT
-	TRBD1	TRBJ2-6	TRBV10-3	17	CAIRRTGNSSGANVLTF	TGTGCCATCAGACGGACAGGGAATAGCTCTGGGGCCAACGTCCTGACTTTC
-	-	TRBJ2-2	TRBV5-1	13	CASSLRGPGELFF	TGCGCCAGCAGCTTGCGGGGGCCCGGGGAGCTGTTTTTT
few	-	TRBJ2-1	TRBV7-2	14	CASSFGRLVTVRFF	TGTGCCAGCAGCTTCGGCCGACTAGTTACCGTCCGGTTCTTC
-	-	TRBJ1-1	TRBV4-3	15	CASSRGWAEGTEAFF	TGCGCCAGCAGCCGGGGTTGGGCGGAGGGCACTGAAGCTTTCTTT
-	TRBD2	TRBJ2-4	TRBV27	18	CASSSPFRLAGAKNIQYF	TGTGCCAGCAGTTCCCCCTTTCGACTAGCGGGGGCCAAAAACATTCAGTACTTC
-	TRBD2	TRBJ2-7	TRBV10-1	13	CASSDDPGGRQYF	TGCGCCAGCAGTGATGACCCGGGGGGGCGGCAGTACTTC
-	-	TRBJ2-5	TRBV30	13	CAWMFSGGETQYF	TGTGCCTGGATGTTCTCTGGAGGAGAGACCCAGTACTTC
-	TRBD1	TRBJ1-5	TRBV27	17	CASSSFTGTGGGIPQHF	TGTGCCAGCAGTTCGTTTACCGGGACAGGGGGCGGCATACCCCAGCATTTT
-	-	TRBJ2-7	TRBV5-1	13	CASSSRGLYEQYF	TGCGCCAGCAGCAGCCGGGGGCTCTACGAGCAGTACTTC
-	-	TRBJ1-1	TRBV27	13	CATQGQRNTEAFF	TGTGCCACCCAAGGACAGAGGAACACTGAAGCTTTCTTT
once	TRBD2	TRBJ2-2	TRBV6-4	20	CASSGIRETSGTTCTGELFF	TGTGCCAGCAGTGGAATACGGGAGACTAGCGGGACTACGTGCACCGGGGAGCTGTTTTTT
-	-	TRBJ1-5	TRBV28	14	CASSPGGRDQPQHF	TGTGCCAGCAGTCCCGGGGGTCGGGATCAGCCCCAGCATTTT
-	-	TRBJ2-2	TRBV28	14	CASSTAGNTGELFF	TGTGCCAGCAGTACTGCAGGGAACACCGGGGAGCTGTTTTTT
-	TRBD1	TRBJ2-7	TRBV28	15	CASTKHGTDLYEQYF	TGTGCCAGCACCAAACACGGGACAGACCTTTACGAGCAGTACTTC
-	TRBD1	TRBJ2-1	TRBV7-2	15	CASSLDRNSYNEQFF	TGTGCCAGCAGCCTGGACAGGAACTCCTACAATGAGCAGTTCTTC
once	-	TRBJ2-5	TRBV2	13	CASSVVTEETQYF	TGTGCCAGCAGTGTTGTGACGGAAGAGACCCAGTACTTC
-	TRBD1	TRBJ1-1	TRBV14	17	CASSQDPRQGPGREAFF	TGTGCCAGCAGCCAAGATCCCCGACAGGGGCCGGGTCGGGAAGCTTTCTTT
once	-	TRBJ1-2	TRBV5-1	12	CASSAANYGYTF	TGCGCCAGCAGCGCGGCGAACTATGGCTACACCTTC
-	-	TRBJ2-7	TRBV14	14	CASSPRLGPYEQYF	TGTGCCAGCAGCCCACGACTGGGGCCCTACGAGCAGTACTTC
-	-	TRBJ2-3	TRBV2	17	CASSGWLGDRATDTQYF	TGTGCCAGCAGTGGTTGGTTGGGTGACCGAGCCACAGATACGCAGTATTTT
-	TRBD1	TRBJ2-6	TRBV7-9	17	CASSLGGTVSGANVLTF	TGTGCCAGCAGCTTAGGAGGGACAGTTTCTGGGGCCAACGTCCTGACTTTC
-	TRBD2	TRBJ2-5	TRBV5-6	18	CASSQLRSGRALVETQYF	TGTGCCAGCAGCCAATTGCGGAGCGGGAGGGCATTAGTCGAGACCCAGTACTTC
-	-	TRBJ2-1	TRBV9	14	CASSAGAPYNEQFF	TGTGCCAGCTCCGCAGGGGCCCCCTACAATGAGCAGTTCTTC
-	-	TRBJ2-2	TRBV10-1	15	CASSGRDSGTGELFF	TGCGCCAGCAGTGGGCGGGACTCGGGCACCGGGGAGCTGTTTTTT
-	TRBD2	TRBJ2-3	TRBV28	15	CASSPREGRTDTQYF	TGTGCCAGCTCCCCGCGGGAGGGCCGCACAGATACGCAGTATTTT
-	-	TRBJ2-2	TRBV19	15	CASLGEAVNTGELFF	TGTGCCAGTTTAGGGGAGGCCGTGAACACCGGGGAGCTGTTTTTT
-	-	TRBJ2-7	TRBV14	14	CASSQIQGTYEQYF	TGTGCCAGCAGCCAAATCCAGGGAACCTACGAGCAGTACTTC
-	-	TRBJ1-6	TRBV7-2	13	CASSLHTPSPLHF	TGTGCCAGCAGCTTACACACCCCTTCACCCCTCCACTTT
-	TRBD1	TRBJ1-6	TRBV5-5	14	CASSVGQGDSALHF	TGTGCCAGCAGCGTGGGACAGGGTGATTCGGCCCTCCACTTT
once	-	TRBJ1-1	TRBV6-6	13	CASRPVVGTEAFF	TGTGCCAGCAGACCGGTTGTGGGTACTGAAGCTTTCTTT
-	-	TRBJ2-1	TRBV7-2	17	CASSLALTWQTYNEQFF	TGTGCCAGCAGCTTAGCGCTAACTTGGCAGACCTACAATGAGCAGTTCTTC
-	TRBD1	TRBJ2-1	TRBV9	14	CASSVRTGADEQFF	TGTGCCAGCAGCGTGAGGACAGGGGCGGATGAGCAGTTCTTC
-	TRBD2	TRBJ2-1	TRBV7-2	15	CASSLELAGHNEQFF	TGTGCCAGCAGCTTAGAACTAGCGGGCCACAATGAGCAGTTCTTC
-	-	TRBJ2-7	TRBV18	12	CASSSRRYEQYF	TGTGCCAGCTCATCTCGTCGATACGAGCAGTACTTC
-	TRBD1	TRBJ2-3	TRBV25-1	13	CASSEQGANTQYF	TGTGCCAGCAGTGAACAGGGGGCGAATACGCAGTATTTT
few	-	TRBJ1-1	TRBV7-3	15	CASSSSEDLNTEAFF	TGTGCCAGCAGCTCATCAGAGGACCTGAACACTGAAGCTTTCTTT
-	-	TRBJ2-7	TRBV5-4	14	CASSSSSGGYEQYF	TGTGCCAGCAGCTCCTCTTCCGGCGGCTACGAGCAGTACTTC
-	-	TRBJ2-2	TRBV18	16	CASSPALVPDPGELFF	TGTGCCAGCTCACCAGCACTAGTCCCTGACCCCGGGGAGCTGTTTTTT
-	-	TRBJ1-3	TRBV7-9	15	CASSLVDFSGNTIYF	TGTGCCAGCAGCTTAGTCGACTTCTCTGGAAACACCATATATTTT
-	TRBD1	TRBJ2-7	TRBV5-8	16	CASSQLQGVYSYEQYF	TGTGCCAGCAGCCAATTGCAGGGGGTCTACTCCTACGAGCAGTACTTC
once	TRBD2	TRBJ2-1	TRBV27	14	CASESGGDSNEQFF	TGTGCCAGCGAGAGCGGGGGAGATAGCAATGAGCAGTTCTTC
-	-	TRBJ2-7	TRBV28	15	CASTTTPSLLYEQYF	TGTGCCAGCACCACAACCCCGTCACTACTTTACGAGCAGTACTTC
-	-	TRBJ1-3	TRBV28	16	CASSFRLGVGGNTIYF	TGTGCCAGCAGTTTCCGTCTTGGCGTGGGTGGAAACACCATATATTTT
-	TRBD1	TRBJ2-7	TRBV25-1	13	CASKRQGAIEQYF	TGTGCCAGCAAACGACAGGGGGCAATCGAGCAGTACTTC